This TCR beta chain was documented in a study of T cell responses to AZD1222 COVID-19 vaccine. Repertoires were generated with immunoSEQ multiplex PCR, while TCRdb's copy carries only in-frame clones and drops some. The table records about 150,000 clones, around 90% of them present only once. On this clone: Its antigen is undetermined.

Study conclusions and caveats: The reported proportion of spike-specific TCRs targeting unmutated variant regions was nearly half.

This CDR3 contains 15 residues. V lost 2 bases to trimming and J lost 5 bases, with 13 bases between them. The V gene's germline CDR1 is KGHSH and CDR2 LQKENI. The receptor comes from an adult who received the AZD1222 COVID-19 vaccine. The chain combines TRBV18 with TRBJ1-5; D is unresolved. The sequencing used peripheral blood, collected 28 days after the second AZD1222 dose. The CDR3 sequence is CASSPTGEGYQPQHF. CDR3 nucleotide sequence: TGTGCCAGCTCACCAACTGGGGAGGGATATCAGCCCCAGCATTTT.